Listed below are T cell receptor beta chains from one sample, sequenced in a study of blood T cell repertoires in COVID-19. TCRdb's copy holds only in-frame clones and misses some; the assay was immunoSEQ multiplex PCR. The top ten clones hold over 3.5% of a sample with 200,000 to 300,000 clones, about 90% of them seen once. Sequencing used peripheral blood. These receptors originate from a middle-aged woman with acute or convalescent COVID-19. CDR3s include the opening cysteine and the closing phenylalanine or tryptophan. Fields, in order: J gene, D gene, clone size, V gene, CDR3 DNA, CDR3 protein. D genes are given only for firm matches. Size tells how often a clone was seen (once, few, many) or the class of an expanded clone, and some rows leave it out.

J gene: TRBJ2-3
D gene: TRBD1
clone size: NA
V gene: TRBV6-6
CDR3 DNA: TGTGCCAGCAGTTACTCGGACAGGGGAGGAGATACGCAGTATTTT
CDR3 protein: CASSYSDRGGDTQYF

J gene: TRBJ1-1
D gene: NA
clone size: NA
V gene: TRBV12-3/TRBV12-4
CDR3 DNA: TGTGCCAGCAGTTTAGCTCAGGGAAGGGCTTTCTTT
CDR3 protein: CASSLAQGRAFF

J gene: TRBJ1-3
D gene: NA
clone size: NA
V gene: TRBV10-2
CDR3 DNA: TGCGCCAGCGGGGCCTTCTCTGGAAACACCATATATTTT
CDR3 protein: CASGAFSGNTIYF

J gene: TRBJ1-5
D gene: TRBD1
clone size: once
V gene: TRBV7-2
CDR3 DNA: TGTGCCAGCAGCCCCGGACAGGGCATTCAGCCCCAGCATTTT
CDR3 protein: CASSPGQGIQPQHF

J gene: TRBJ1-1
D gene: NA
clone size: NA
V gene: TRBV6-5
CDR3 DNA: TGTGCCAGCAGTAATACCCTCGGCACTGAAGCTTTCTTT
CDR3 protein: CASSNTLGTEAFF

J gene: TRBJ2-3
D gene: NA
clone size: NA
V gene: TRBV6-5
CDR3 DNA: TGTGCCAGCAGTTATTCGGGTCGAACCAGCACAGATACGCAGTATTTT
CDR3 protein: CASSYSGRTSTDTQYF

J gene: TRBJ2-3
D gene: TRBD1
clone size: NA
V gene: TRBV19
CDR3 DNA: TGTGCCAGTAGTAGAGGTCACAGGGGGCAGACAGATACGCAGTATTTT
CDR3 protein: CASSRGHRGQTDTQYF

J gene: TRBJ1-2
D gene: NA
clone size: NA
V gene: TRBV6-5
CDR3 DNA: TGTGCCAGCAGTCCACAGGTTGGCTACACCTTC
CDR3 protein: CASSPQVGYTF

J gene: TRBJ1-5
D gene: NA
clone size: NA
V gene: TRBV7-2
CDR3 DNA: TGTGCCAGCAGCCCCCAAAGACAGGTCGGGCAGCCCCAGCATTTT
CDR3 protein: CASSPQRQVGQPQHF

J gene: TRBJ1-5
D gene: TRBD1
clone size: once
V gene: TRBV2
CDR3 DNA: TGTGCCAGCAGTGAACAGGGGGTCAATCAGCCCCAGCATTTT
CDR3 protein: CASSEQGVNQPQHF

J gene: TRBJ1-1
D gene: TRBD1
clone size: NA
V gene: TRBV7-9
CDR3 DNA: TGTGCCAGCACCCTGAATGAACGGGACAGGGGGCAAGCTTTCTTT
CDR3 protein: CASTLNERDRGQAFF

J gene: TRBJ1-6
D gene: NA
clone size: once
V gene: TRBV4-1
CDR3 DNA: TGCGCCAGCAGCCGCAAAGACAGGCCCTCCTATAATTCACCCCTCCACTTT
CDR3 protein: CASSRKDRPSYNSPLHF

J gene: TRBJ1-1
D gene: TRBD1
clone size: NA
V gene: TRBV6-6
CDR3 DNA: TGTGCCAGCAACCGACAGGGGGCGGGTACTGAAGCTTTCTTT
CDR3 protein: CASNRQGAGTEAFF

J gene: TRBJ1-2
D gene: TRBD1
clone size: NA
V gene: TRBV5-1
CDR3 DNA: TGCGCCAGCAGCTTGGTGACAGGGAGGTCTGGCTACACCTTC
CDR3 protein: CASSLVTGRSGYTF

J gene: TRBJ2-1
D gene: NA
clone size: NA
V gene: TRBV24-1
CDR3 DNA: TGTGCCACCAGTGACCCTTACAATGAGCAGTTCTTC
CDR3 protein: CATSDPYNEQFF

J gene: TRBJ2-5
D gene: NA
clone size: NA
V gene: TRBV7-9
CDR3 DNA: TGTGCCAGCAGCTTAGCGGATCAGGTACAAGAGACCCAGTACTTC
CDR3 protein: CASSLADQVQETQYF

J gene: TRBJ1-2
D gene: NA
clone size: NA
V gene: TRBV5-1
CDR3 DNA: TGCGCCAGCAGCTTGGCCAACGACAGACGGACTAGGCAGGGCTACACCTTC
CDR3 protein: CASSLANDRRTRQGYTF

J gene: TRBJ1-2
D gene: NA
clone size: NA
V gene: TRBV7-2
CDR3 DNA: TGTGCCAGCAGCTTAGAAGCCGGGTTAGGTGGCTACACCTTC
CDR3 protein: CASSLEAGLGGYTF

J gene: TRBJ1-6
D gene: NA
clone size: NA
V gene: TRBV18
CDR3 DNA: TGTGCCAGCTCACCCACCCCTGTAGTTAATTCACCCCTCCACTTT
CDR3 protein: CASSPTPVVNSPLHF

J gene: TRBJ2-5
D gene: NA
clone size: NA
V gene: TRBV19
CDR3 DNA: TGTGCCAGTAGTATAGGGGGAGCTCAAGAGACCCAGTACTTC
CDR3 protein: CASSIGGAQETQYF

J gene: TRBJ1-1
D gene: NA
clone size: NA
V gene: TRBV2
CDR3 DNA: TGTGCCAGCAGTGAAACAGGTCTAAACACTGAAGCTTTCTTT
CDR3 protein: CASSETGLNTEAFF

J gene: TRBJ1-6
D gene: NA
clone size: NA
V gene: TRBV12-5
CDR3 DNA: TGTGCTAGTGGTTTGGGGGGAGAAGACAGCGGGAGAAATTCACCCCTCCACTTT
CDR3 protein: CASGLGGEDSGRNSPLHF

J gene: TRBJ2-2
D gene: TRBD2
clone size: NA
V gene: TRBV7-3
CDR3 DNA: TGTGCCAGCACCCTTACCGGACTAGCCGGGGAGCTGTTTTTT
CDR3 protein: CASTLTGLAGELFF

J gene: TRBJ1-4
D gene: TRBD1
clone size: once
V gene: TRBV29-1
CDR3 DNA: TGCAGCGCCGGACAGGCAACTAATGAAAAACTGTTTTTT
CDR3 protein: CSAGQATNEKLFF